Sequencing of this T cell receptor (beta chain) was carried out in a study of response to subunit inactivated influenza vaccine listed by TCRdb under 2018. Broadly, across the study: The study used deep quantitative T cell receptor repertoire profiling to track responses to a trivalent subunit inactivated influenza vaccine.

From the cysteine through the phenylalanine, the CDR3 covers 13 amino acids. The CDR3 DNA has 39 bases and is translated from base 1. V was cut back by 3 bases and J by 6 bases, leaving a gap of 10 bases between them. CDR1 SGHTA and CDR2 FQGNSA are derived from the germline V gene. Here is what the overall study found, with its caveats: The authors suggested that each seasonal influenza vaccination may recruit only a limited number of new T cells.

A word on this clonotype: It has no known antigen specificity. No quality values exist for individual bases; no much larger clone is one base distant.

The method was RT-PCR. The reads were generated on an Illumina HiSeq 2500. The raw public reads went through TCRdb reprocessing: fastp at Q25, MiXCR clone calling, in-frame beta chains kept. CDR3 protein sequences are deduplicated, and each keeps its most common genes and DNA. The sample contains roughly 500,000 distinct CDR3 sequences, about 25% of them found a single time. The ten largest clones capture approximately 2% of the sample. The sequence links TRBV7-2 to TRBJ2-3, with the D gene not confidently named. The sample was CD4+ T cells sorted from PBMCs, taken 4 to 6 days after vaccination. The receptor was isolated from a man aged 45 to 65 who received an inactivated influenza vaccine. Donor details come from another sample of the same person, matched by shared clones. The DNA reads TGTGCCAGCAGCTTTTGGGAAGTCGATACGCAGTATTTT. Translation gives CASSFWEVDTQYF.